This T cell receptor beta chain was sequenced during a study of spatial heterogeneity in lung cancer. Overall study context: Sequence detection consistently recorded a greater number of beta-chain than alpha-chain sequences. More than eight raw reads, on average, carried each unique TCR and UMI combination.

Carried by each TCR cDNA molecule was a unique molecular identifier. In TCRdb, the 5' RACE reads were re-called with MiXCR into one record per CDR3 protein. This table has approximately 12,000 distinct CDR3 sequences, about 6% appearing once. This clonotype has at least ten counts. From germline, CDR1 is DFQATT and CDR2 SNEGSKA (reference sequence). This CDR3 region has 14 residues. Trimming took off 0 bases at V and 4 bases at J, with 12 bases between the two ends. Time point described: sample taken at primary tumor resection. The authors sequenced whole RNA from tumor, nontumor lung or frozen PBMC without sorting. Samples came from 60 to 75 TRACERx patients with untreated early-stage lung cancer.

This TCR derives from a male donor with early-stage non-small cell lung cancer. The rearrangement joins TRBV20-1 to TRBJ1-2, with D uncertain. The sequencing here drew on normal lung tissue next to the tumor, taken at surgery. Here the CDR3 reads CSARDNQGPYGYTF. CDR3 nucleotides: TGCAGTGCTAGAGATAACCAAGGCCCCTATGGCTACACCTTC.